These 28 T cell receptor beta chains were all obtained from the same sample, sequenced in a study of regulatory T cells in long-lasting Graves disease. Time point reported: persistent/refractory GD, antithyroid drugs over 5 years with positive TRAb. Generation of the TCR library employed RNA extracted from PBMCs. Libraries of TCR beta came from iRepertoire HTBI primers plus Arm-PCR of CDR3 regions. TCRdb re-called the multiplex PCR reads through MiXCR, storing one row per CDR3 protein. Among around 460,000 distinct CDR3 sequences listed, 20% to 25% were seen once. The sample in question was peripheral blood mononuclear cells (PBMCs), obtained when the disease was refractory, from a patient treated with antithyroid drugs. These receptor sequences come from a female donor with Graves disease.

Points on this clonotype: This may arise from a read error, as a much more abundant clone is one base away. V and J are TRBV24-1 and TRBJ1-1; D not certain. The CDR3 length is 14 residues. Trimming cost V 4 bases and J 1 base, with 9 bases left between them. Germline CDR1 is KGHDR and CDR2 is SFDVKD. The CDR3 sequence is CATSDSMANTEAFF. The CDR3 bases are TGTGCCACCAGTGACTCCATGGCGAACACTGAAGCTTTCTTT.

As to this clonotype: With a much larger clone just one base away, this may be a read error. V is TRBV27 and J is TRBJ1-2; a possible D gene is TRBD1 (5 bases). The CDR3 runs 13 residues. Germline assignment: CDR1 MNHEY and CDR2 SMNVEV (reference sequence). Trimming stripped 5 bases from V and 3 bases from J, with 10 bases between. The CDR3, as DNA: TGTGCCAGCAGTACCGGGACCTACTATGGCTACACCTTC. This translates into CASSTGTYYGYTF.

The sample holds many counts of this clonotype. The CDR3 region has the DNA TGTGCCAGCAGTTTCTCCACCAGCACCTACGAGCAGTACTTC. Residues: CASSFSTSTYEQYF. The chain couples TRBV28 to TRBJ2-7, with no clear D. The CDR3 consists of 14 residues. V shed 3 bases and J shed 2 bases, with 11 bases lying between them. Per the germline V gene, CDR1 is MDHEN and CDR2 is SYDVKM.

The CDR3 DNA reads as TGTGCCAGCAGTGGGCCTTCCAGCTCCTACGAGCAGTACTTC. Encoded protein: CASSGPSSSYEQYF. The chain recombines TRBV6-4 with TRBJ2-7; D not certain. The CDR3 has 14 amino acids. The V gene's germline CDR1 is MRHNA and CDR2 SNTAGT. V lost 4 bases to trimming and J lost 0 bases, with 10 bases between them.

This clonotype was observed many times. V is TRBV29-1 and J is TRBJ1-5; D is unclear. The CDR3 runs to 15 residues. Germline assignment: CDR1 SQVTM and CDR2 ANQGSEA. V was trimmed by 5 bases and J by 0 bases, leaving 14 bases between them. The CDR3 bases are TGCAGCGTTACAGAGGACGGTTATAGCAATCAGCCCCAGCATTTT. Its protein is CSVTEDGYSNQPQHF.

A word on this clonotype: This may be a read error: a much more frequent sequence differs by one nucleotide. The rearrangement joins TRBV7-2 to TRBJ1-1; D uncertain. The V and J ends lost 5 bases and 6 bases respectively, with 10 bases between them. Germline assignment: CDR1 SGHTA and CDR2 FQGNSA. This CDR3 is 12 amino acids long. CDR3 coding DNA: TGTGCCAGCAGCCTTCGAGGACCTGAAGCTTTCTTT. This translates into CASSLRGPEAFF.

This clonotype was detected a few times. The chain has TRBV11-2 and TRBJ2-7; TRBD1 is a possible D gene (5 bases). This CDR3 contains 14 residues. V was shortened by 4 bases and J by 3 bases, with 13 bases between the two germline ends. Germline-derived CDR1 and CDR2 are SGHAT and FQNNGV. CDR3 DNA sequence: TGTGCCAGCAGCTCACAGGAGACTCTCTACGAGCAGTACTTC. Translating gives CASSSQETLYEQYF. Full variable domain (remainder filled in from reference TRBV11-2 and TRBJ2-7): EAGVAQSPRYKIIEKRQSVAFWCNPISGHATLYWYQQILGQGPKLLIQFQNNGVVDDSQLPKDRFSAERLKGVDSTLKIQPAKLEDSAVYLCASSSQETLYEQYFGPGTRLTVT.

About this clonotype itself: One end of the junction fails to match germline, which may point to a read error. The chain carries TRBV5-1 and TRBJ1-1, with unresolved D. The length of the CDR3 is 14 residues. From germline, CDR1 is SGHRS and CDR2 YFSETQ. The CDR3 sequence: CASSLGGMNTGAFF. For the CDR3, the DNA is TGCGCCAGCAGCTTGGGTGGGATGAACACTGGAGCTTTCTTT.

This clonotype showed up many times. The chain uses TRBV6-1 and TRBJ1-4; 7 nucleotides line up with TRBD1. J was trimmed by 7 bases and V by 3 bases; bases with no gene match: 8. The CDR3 totals 15 residues. Germline V lookup: CDR1 MNHNS, CDR2 SASEGT. The chain's CDR3 is CASSEGRGMSEKLFF. The CDR3 DNA reads as TGTGCCAGCAGTGAGGGCAGGGGGATGAGTGAAAAACTGTTTTTT.

This clonotype was counted a few times. The chain couples TRBV2 to TRBJ2-3; TRBD2 agrees at 9 bases. The CDR3 length is 15 residues. Germline trimming cut 6 bases from V and 0 bases from J; bases unmatched to any gene: 4. Germline V gene data show CDR1 as SNHLY and CDR2 as FYNNEI. Written as DNA, the CDR3 is TGTGCCAGCAGCCAAGGACTAGCGAGCACAGATACGCAGTATTTT. It translates to CASSQGLASTDTQYF.

This clonotype was counted only a few times. The CDR3 DNA follows: TGTGCCAGCAGTGTAGAGCTTGGAAACACCATATATTTT. Its protein is CASSVELGNTIYF. V usage is TRBV27 and J usage is TRBJ1-3; no reliable D call. The CDR3 runs 13 residues. Trimming removed 5 bases from V and 3 bases from J, with 8 bases in between. CDR1 is MNHEY and CDR2 is SMNVEV in the germline V gene (reference sequence).

Many counts were recorded for this clonotype. V is TRBV29-1 and J is TRBJ2-2; D call uncertain. V dropped 5 bases and J dropped 6 bases, with 13 bases sitting between them. Germline CDR1 SQVTM, CDR2 ANQGSEA. The CDR3 length is 13 residues. The CDR3 DNA follows: TGCAGCGTTTGGGCCTCCCCCCCCGGGGAGCTGTTTTTT. The encoded protein is CSVWASPPGELFF.

The CDR3: CASSHPLRRVESTGELFF. CDR3 nucleotides: TGTGCCAGCAGTCACCCCCTCCGCAGGGTGGAGAGCACCGGGGAGCTGTTTTTT. This chain joins TRBV7-2 and TRBJ2-2; tentative D call: TRBD1 (5 bases). The CDR3 spans 18 residues. The germline V gene encodes CDR1 SGHTA and CDR2 FQGNSA. With 6 bases removed from V and 4 bases from J, the gap between germline ends came to 24 bases.

This rearrangement joins TRBV12-3 or TRBV12-4 to TRBJ2-7, with 7 bases aligning to TRBD1. The CDR3 spans 17 residues. V was pared by 4 bases and J by 3 bases, with 15 bases of the junction left unmatched. CDR3 region: CASSYSSLGTEFYEQYF. CDR3 in DNA: TGTGCCAGCAGTTACTCGAGTCTAGGGACAGAGTTCTACGAGCAGTACTTC.

Comment on this clonotype: A much larger clonotype is one base distant, so this may be a read error. This rearrangement joins TRBV14 to TRBJ1-4; D is undetermined. The CDR3 consists of 16 residues. The V gene lost 3 bases and the J gene lost 8 bases, with 19 bases spanning the gap. The germline gives CDR1 SGHDN, CDR2 FVKESK. The CDR3 loop reads CASSHARTVLEEKLFF. The CDR3 DNA reads as TGTGCCAGCAGCCATGCCCGGACTGTTTTAGAGGAAAAACTGTTTTTT.

The chain combines TRBV7-3 with TRBJ2-7; 9 nucleotides agree with TRBD2. CDR3 length: 15 residues. After removal of 2 bases from V and 3 bases from J, the junction contained 5 bases not matched to a gene. Germline V lookup: CDR1 SGHTA, CDR2 FQGTGA. The CDR3 nucleotides read TGTGCCAGCAGCTTAGCTAGCGGGAATAACTACGAGCAGTACTTC. Encoded protein: CASSLASGNNYEQYF.

This clonotype was observed a single time. This chain links TRBV20-1 with TRBJ1-1; D gene ambiguous. V was trimmed by 1 base and J by 4 bases, leaving 7 bases between them. This CDR3 spans 12 amino acids. The germline CDR1 and CDR2 sequences are DFQATT and SNEGSKA (reference sequence). The CDR3 region is CSARGRSTEAFF. The CDR3 DNA follows: TGCAGTGCTAGAGGGAGGAGCACTGAAGCTTTCTTT.

This clonotype came up a few times. V usage is TRBV11-3 and J usage is TRBJ2-2; D uncertain. The germline V gene encodes CDR1 SGHNT and CDR2 YENEEA. The CDR3 contains 12 residues. V dropped 8 bases and J dropped 4 bases, with 8 bases sitting between them. The CDR3 nucleotides read TGTGCCAGCGGGAAGACCACCGGGGAGCTGTTTTTT. This sequence encodes CASGKTTGELFF.

At least ten counts were recorded for this clonotype. The chain combines TRBV5-1 with TRBJ2-2; D possibly corresponds to TRBD1 (6 bases). CDR1 and CDR2 (germline): SGHRS, YFSETQ. V was cut by 6 bases and J by 5 bases, with 20 bases left in between. The CDR3 consists of 16 residues. CDR3 amino acids: CASMDSTGFGTGELFF. The CDR3, as DNA: TGCGCCAGCATGGACAGCACAGGTTTTGGGACCGGGGAGCTGTTTTTT.

This chain uses TRBV6-2 or TRBV6-3 with TRBJ1-5, with D maybe TRBD1 (5 bases). V lost 8 bases to trimming and J lost 3 bases, with 11 bases between them. CDR3 length: 13 residues. CDR1 and CDR2 from the germline V gene are MNHEY and SVGEGT. The CDR3 sequence: CASAGPINQPQHF. The CDR3 coding sequence is TGTGCCAGCGCGGGACCGATCAATCAGCCCCAGCATTTT.

V and J are TRBV20-1 and TRBJ1-3; D is ambiguous. Looked up from germline, CDR1 is DFQATT and CDR2 is SNEGSKA (reference sequence). V shed 1 base and J shed 3 bases, with 7 bases lying between them. This CDR3 is built from 13 residues. The CDR3 loop reads CSARGGFGNTIYF. In DNA form, the CDR3 reads TGCAGTGCTAGAGGGGGTTTTGGAAACACCATATATTTT.

The chain uses TRBV15 and TRBJ2-6, with 7 positions matching TRBD1. Germline assignment: CDR1 LNHNV and CDR2 YYDKDF (reference sequence). The CDR3 consists of 17 residues. With V trimmed by 0 bases and J by 2 bases, 4 bases remained unmatched. In nucleotides, the CDR3 is TGTGCCACCAGCAGAGATCAGGACAGGCCTGGGGCCAACGTCCTGACTTTC. Translation: CATSRDQDRPGANVLTF.

The chain recombines TRBV5-1 with TRBJ1-1; D is undetermined. The CDR3 covers 15 residues. Germline loops: CDR1 SGHRS, CDR2 YFSETQ. Trimming removed 0 bases from V and 10 bases from J, with 19 bases in between. CDR3 sequence reads: CASSLEGSQGGLAFF. The CDR3 region has the DNA TGCGCCAGCAGCTTGGAGGGTTCCCAAGGAGGCCTAGCTTTCTTT.

In its sample, this clonotype was seen many times. The V and J genes are TRBV2 and TRBJ2-5; 9 nucleotides match TRBD2. Germline V CDR1 and CDR2: SNHLY, FYNNEI. The CDR3 totals 12 residues. J was trimmed by 7 bases and V by 8 bases; bases with no gene match: 5. CDR3 amino acids: CASCSGGGTQYF. CDR3 DNA sequence: TGTGCCAGCTGTAGCGGGGGAGGGACCCAGTACTTC.

This clonotype was recorded at least ten times. V usage is TRBV6-1 and J usage is TRBJ2-5; the D is unclear. The CDR3 covers 13 residues. The germline gives CDR1 MNHNS, CDR2 SASEGT. V shed 5 bases and J shed 5 bases, with 12 bases lying between them. The CDR3 protein is CASSPGPRETQYF. The CDR3 coding sequence is TGTGCCAGCAGTCCTGGACCAAGGGAGACCCAGTACTTC.

Only a few counts were recorded for this clonotype. The gene calls are TRBV4-2 and TRBJ1-2; possible D gene TRBD1, 6 bases. Trimming pared 1 base from V and 6 bases from J, leaving 12 bases between. CDR3 length: 14 amino acids. Germline V CDR1 and CDR2: LGHNA, YNFKEQ. This CDR3 reads CASSQVDRSDGYTF. DNA of the CDR3: TGTGCCAGCAGCCAAGTCGACAGGTCGGATGGCTACACCTTC.

The rearrangement joins TRBV7-2 to TRBJ1-2, with a weak D call TRBD1 (6 bases). The CDR3 contains 14 residues. Trimming stripped 1 base from V and 9 bases from J, with 15 bases between. Germline-derived CDR1 and CDR2 are SGHTA and FQGNSA. The CDR3, as DNA: TGTGCCAGCAGCTTAGGAGAACCCACAGGGAGCTACACCTTC. Encoded protein: CASSLGEPTGSYTF.

The chain couples TRBV24-1 to TRBJ2-7; D remains unclear. CDR3 length: 13 residues. V was pared by 5 bases and J by 1 base, with 8 bases between. Germline CDR1 reads KGHDR; CDR2 reads SFDVKD. Written as DNA, the CDR3 is TGTGCCACCAGTGGCGGCTTTTCCTACGAGCAGTACTTC. This sequence encodes CATSGGFSYEQYF.